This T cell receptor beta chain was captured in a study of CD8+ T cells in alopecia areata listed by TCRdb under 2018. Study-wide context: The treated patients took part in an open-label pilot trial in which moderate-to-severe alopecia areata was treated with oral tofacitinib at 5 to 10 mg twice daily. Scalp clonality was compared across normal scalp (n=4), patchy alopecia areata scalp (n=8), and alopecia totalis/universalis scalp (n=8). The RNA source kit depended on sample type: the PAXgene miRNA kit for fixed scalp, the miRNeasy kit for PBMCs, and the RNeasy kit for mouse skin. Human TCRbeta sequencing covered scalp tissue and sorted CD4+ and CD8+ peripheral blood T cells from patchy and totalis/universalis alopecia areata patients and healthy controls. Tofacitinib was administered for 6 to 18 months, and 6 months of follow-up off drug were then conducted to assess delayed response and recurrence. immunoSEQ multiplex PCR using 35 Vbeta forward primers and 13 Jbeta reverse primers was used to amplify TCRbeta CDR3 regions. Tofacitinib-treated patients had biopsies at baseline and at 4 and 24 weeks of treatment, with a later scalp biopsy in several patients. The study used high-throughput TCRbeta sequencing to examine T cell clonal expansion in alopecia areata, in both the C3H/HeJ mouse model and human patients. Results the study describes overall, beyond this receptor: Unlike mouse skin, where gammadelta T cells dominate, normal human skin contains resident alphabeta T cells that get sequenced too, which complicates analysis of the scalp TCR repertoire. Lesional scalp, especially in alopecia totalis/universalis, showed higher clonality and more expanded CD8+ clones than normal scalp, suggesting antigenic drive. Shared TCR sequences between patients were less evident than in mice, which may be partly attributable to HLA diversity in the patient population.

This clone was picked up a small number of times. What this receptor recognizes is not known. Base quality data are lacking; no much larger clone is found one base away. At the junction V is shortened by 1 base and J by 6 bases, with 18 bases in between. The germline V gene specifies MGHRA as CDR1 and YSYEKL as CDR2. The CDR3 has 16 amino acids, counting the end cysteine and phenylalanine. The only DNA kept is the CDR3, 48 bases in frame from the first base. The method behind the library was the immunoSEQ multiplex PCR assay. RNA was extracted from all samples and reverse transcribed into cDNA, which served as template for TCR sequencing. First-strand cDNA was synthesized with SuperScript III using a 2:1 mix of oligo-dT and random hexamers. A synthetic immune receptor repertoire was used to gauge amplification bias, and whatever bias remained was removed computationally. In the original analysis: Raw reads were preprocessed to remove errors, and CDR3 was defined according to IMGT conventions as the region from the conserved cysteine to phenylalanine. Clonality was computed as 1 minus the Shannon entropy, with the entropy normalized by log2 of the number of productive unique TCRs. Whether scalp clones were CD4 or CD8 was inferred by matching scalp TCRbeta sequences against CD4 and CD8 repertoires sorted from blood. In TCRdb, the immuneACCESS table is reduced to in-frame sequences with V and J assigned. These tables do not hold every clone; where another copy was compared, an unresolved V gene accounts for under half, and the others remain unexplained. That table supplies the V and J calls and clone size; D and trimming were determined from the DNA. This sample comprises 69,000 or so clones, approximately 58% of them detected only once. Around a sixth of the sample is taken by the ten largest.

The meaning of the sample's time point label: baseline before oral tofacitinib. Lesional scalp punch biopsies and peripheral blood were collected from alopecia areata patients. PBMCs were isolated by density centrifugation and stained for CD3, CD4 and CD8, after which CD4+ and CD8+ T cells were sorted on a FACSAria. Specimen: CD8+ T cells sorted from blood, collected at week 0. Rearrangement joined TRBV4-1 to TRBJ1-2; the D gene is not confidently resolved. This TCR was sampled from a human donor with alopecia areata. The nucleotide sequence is TGCGCCAGCAGCCAAGTTCGTCCAGGAGGCTTCGATGGCTACACCTTC. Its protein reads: CASSQVRPGGFDGYTF.